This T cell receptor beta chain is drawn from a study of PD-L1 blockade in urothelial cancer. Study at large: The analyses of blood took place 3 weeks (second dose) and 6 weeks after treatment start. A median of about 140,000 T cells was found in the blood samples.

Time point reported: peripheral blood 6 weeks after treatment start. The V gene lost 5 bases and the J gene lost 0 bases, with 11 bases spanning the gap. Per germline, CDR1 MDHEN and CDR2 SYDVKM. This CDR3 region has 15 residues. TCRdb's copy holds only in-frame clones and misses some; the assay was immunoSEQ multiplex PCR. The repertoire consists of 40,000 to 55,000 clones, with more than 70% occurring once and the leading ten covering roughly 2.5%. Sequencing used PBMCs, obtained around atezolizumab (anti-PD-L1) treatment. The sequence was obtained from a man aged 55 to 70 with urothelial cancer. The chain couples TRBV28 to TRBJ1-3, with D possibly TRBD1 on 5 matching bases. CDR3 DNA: TGTGCCAGCAGTCCACAGACAGACTCTGGAAACACCATATATTTT. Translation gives CASSPQTDSGNTIYF.